A single sample gave rise to the 5 T cell receptor beta chains below, sequenced in a study of blood T cell repertoires in COVID-19. TCRdb's copy holds only in-frame clones and misses some; the assay was immunoSEQ multiplex PCR. The sample includes around 300,000 clones, 85% of them seen just once. The sample comprised PBMCs or T cells enriched from blood (not recorded which). These receptors were taken from a woman between 50 and 59 years old who had recovered from COVID-19.

The CDR3 here is CASSQDLTSSGNTIYF. DNA for the CDR3: TGCGCCAGCAGCCAAGATTTAACAAGCTCTGGAAACACCATATATTTT. The J gene is TRBJ1-3, the V gene TRBV4-1; D gene unclear. The CDR3 contains 16 residues. Germline-derived CDR1 and CDR2 are MGHRA and YSYEKL. Trimming took 0 bases from V and 0 from J, leaving 9 bases between them.

V gene TRBV9 combines with J gene TRBJ2-7; 10 nucleotides match TRBD1. CDR1 is SGDLS and CDR2 is YYNGEE in the germline V gene. This CDR3 is 15 amino acids long. J was trimmed by 3 bases and V by 4 bases; bases with no gene match: 7. The DNA of the CDR3 is TGTGCCAGCAGCTATCGGGACAGGGGACACTACGAGCAGTACTTC. It is translated as CASSYRDRGHYEQYF.

V gene TRBV7-9 combines with J gene TRBJ1-2, with D maybe TRBD1 (5 bases). V was clipped by 1 base and J by 4 bases, with 7 bases between them. Germline V CDR1 and CDR2: SEHNR, FQNEAQ (reference sequence). This CDR3 comprises 13 residues. CDR3 sequence: CASSLGTTYGYTF. The CDR3 coding sequence is TGTGCCAGCAGCTTAGGGACAACCTATGGCTACACCTTC.

V usage is TRBV12-3 or TRBV12-4 and J usage is TRBJ1-2, with 11 bases that match TRBD1. The junction had 4 bases not matched to a gene; V was cut back by 6 bases and J by 7 bases. The CDR3 extends over 13 amino acids. The CDR3, as DNA: TGTGCCAGCAGCCGGGACAGGGGGTCTGGCTACACCTTC. Protein sequence: CASSRDRGSGYTF.

The chain couples TRBV12-3 or TRBV12-4 to TRBJ2-2; D is unclear. Trimming pared 4 bases from V and 4 bases from J, leaving 4 bases between. The CDR3 is made up of 12 amino acids. CDR3 protein: CASSSGTGELFF. In DNA, the CDR3 is TGTGCCAGCAGTTCCGGCACCGGGGAGCTGTTTTTT.